This T cell receptor (beta chain) was captured in a study of regulatory T cells in long-lasting Graves disease. Whole-study context: Persistent cases were those of Graves' disease that involved over 5 years of antithyroid drugs with positive TSH receptor antibodies. Findings and caveats of the study: Patients with persistent disease showed a bias toward TRBV28, TRBJ1-2 and TRBJ2-5.

Researchers made TCR beta libraries by using iRepertoire HTBI primers and running Arm-PCR on CDR3 regions. TCRdb reanalysed the multiplex PCR reads using MiXCR and keeps one entry per CDR3 protein. The sample records about 450,000 distinct CDR3 sequences, around a quarter being singletons. This clonotype was seen repeatedly, ten times or more. Its antigen is not known. This CDR3 has 14 amino acids. V shed 7 bases and J shed 3 bases, with 15 bases lying between them. CDR1 MDHEN and CDR2 SYDVKM come from the germline V gene. The time point here: persistent/refractory GD, antithyroid drugs over 5 years with positive TRAb. Making the TCR library involved RNA that had been extracted from PBMCs.

The TCR originated in a female donor with Graves disease. The chain uses TRBV28 and TRBJ1-1; D possibly corresponds to TRBD1 (6 bases). The sample here was peripheral blood mononuclear cells (PBMCs), taken when the disease was refractory, from a patient treated with antithyroid drugs. In DNA form, the CDR3 reads TGTGCCAGCAAATTGGGAGGGGGACACACTGAAGCTTTCTTT. It translates to CASKLGGGHTEAFF.